This T cell receptor beta chain emerged from a study of cytomegalovirus exposure and HLA in healthy donors. Germline V gene sequence: CDR1 MNHNS, CDR2 SASEGT. Trimming stripped 7 bases from V and 8 bases from J, with 12 bases between. This CDR3 is 12 amino acids long. Study results and limitations: In vitro confirmation showed a few CMV-associated chains to be CMV antigen specific.

PCR employed 60 Vbeta and 13 Jbeta primers. Generated by immunoSEQ multiplex PCR, the TCRdb table keeps only in-frame clones and is missing some. Of 100,000 to 150,000 clones listed, approximately 85% are singletons. Points on this clone: Its antigen is unidentified.

This sequence originates from a boy aged 5-17 years in good health and CMV-seronegative. The sequencing sample was made of PBMCs. The chain couples TRBV6-1 to TRBJ2-1, with D uncertain. CDR3 DNA sequence: TGTGCCAGCATGGGCTCTTGGGATGAGCAGTTCTTC. This sequence encodes CASMGSWDEQFF.